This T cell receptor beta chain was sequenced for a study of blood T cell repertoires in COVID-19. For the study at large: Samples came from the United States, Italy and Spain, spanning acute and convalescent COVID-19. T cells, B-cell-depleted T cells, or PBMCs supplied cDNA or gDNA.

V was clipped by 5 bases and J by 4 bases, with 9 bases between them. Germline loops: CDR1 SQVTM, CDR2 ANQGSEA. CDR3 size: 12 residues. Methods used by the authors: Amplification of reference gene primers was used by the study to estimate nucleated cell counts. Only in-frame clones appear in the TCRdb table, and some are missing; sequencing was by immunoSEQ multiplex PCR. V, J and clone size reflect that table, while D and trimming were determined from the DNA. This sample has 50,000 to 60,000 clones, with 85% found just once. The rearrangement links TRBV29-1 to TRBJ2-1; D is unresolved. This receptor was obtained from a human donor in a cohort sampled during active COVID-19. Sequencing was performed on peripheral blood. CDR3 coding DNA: TGCAGCGTTTTAATCAGATACAATGAGCAGTTCTTC. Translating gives CSVLIRYNEQFF.